This entry lists 6 T cell receptor beta chains sequenced from one sample in a study of T cell repertoires in cytomegalovirus infection. TCRdb re-called the reads through MiXCR, storing one row per CDR3 protein. This sample has approximately 500,000 distinct CDR3 sequences, with roughly 12% found just once. Sequenced: PBMCs. The source is a human donor in good health (CMV status not recorded). Some clones in this sample may be carry-over from other donors' samples.

This clonotype was observed a few times. The chain carries TRBV20-1 and TRBJ2-7; TRBD1 agrees at 10 bases. J was trimmed by 4 bases and V by 0 bases; bases with no gene match: 3. CDR3 length equals 14 residues. The germline V gene encodes CDR1 DFQATT and CDR2 SNEGSKA (reference sequence). The CDR3 region has the DNA TGCAGTGCTAGAGAGGGACAGGGGTCGTACGAGCAGTACTTC. Amino acid sequence: CSAREGQGSYEQYF.

This clonotype was counted ten times or more. The gene calls are TRBV10-3 and TRBJ2-5; TRBD2 matches 7 bases. Germline V CDR1 and CDR2: ENHRY, SYGVKD. CDR3 size: 15 residues. V was clipped by 3 bases and J by 2 bases; unmatched bases: 6. In DNA form, the CDR3 reads TGTGCCATCAGTGACGGCGGGGGAGGGCAAGAGACCCAGTACTTC. Encoded protein: CAISDGGGGQETQYF.

V gene TRBV7-9 combines with J gene TRBJ2-5, with D possibly being TRBD1 (6 bases). Germline lookup yields CDR1 SEHNR and CDR2 FQNEAQ (reference sequence). Trimming pared 6 bases from V and 5 bases from J, leaving 10 bases between. This CDR3 comprises 12 residues. The CDR3: CASSHDRETQYF. The CDR3 DNA reads TGTGCCAGCAGTCACGACAGGGAGACCCAGTACTTC.

V is TRBV3-1 and J is TRBJ2-1, with TRBD1 matching 8 bases. Germline CDR1 is LGHDT and CDR2 is YNNKEL (reference sequence). This CDR3 is 17 amino acids long. The junction had 10 bases not matched to a gene; V was cut back by 0 bases and J by 6 bases. The CDR3 region has the DNA TGTGCCAGCAGCCAAGACGGGCAGGGGGCTGGGGGCAATGAGCAGTTCTTC. This encodes CASSQDGQGAGGNEQFF.

Many counts were recorded for this clonotype. This chain uses TRBV7-2 with TRBJ1-2; D is perhaps TRBD1 (6 bases). The CDR3 extends over 13 amino acids. V was pared by 5 bases and J by 5 bases, with 12 bases between. In germline, CDR1 is SGHTA, CDR2 FQGNSA. The CDR3 DNA sequence: TGTGCCAGCAGCGCTACAGGGAGGTATGGCTACACCTTC. Its translation is CASSATGRYGYTF.

This chain uses TRBV6-1 with TRBJ2-5, with D tentatively TRBD1 (5 bases). V lost 0 bases and J lost 6, with 11 bases in between. CDR3 size: 14 residues. CDR1 is MNHNS and CDR2 is SASEGT in the germline V gene. DNA of the CDR3: TGTGCCAGCAGTGAAGCAGGCAGGGCGAAGACCCAGTACTTC. It is translated as CASSEAGRAKTQYF.